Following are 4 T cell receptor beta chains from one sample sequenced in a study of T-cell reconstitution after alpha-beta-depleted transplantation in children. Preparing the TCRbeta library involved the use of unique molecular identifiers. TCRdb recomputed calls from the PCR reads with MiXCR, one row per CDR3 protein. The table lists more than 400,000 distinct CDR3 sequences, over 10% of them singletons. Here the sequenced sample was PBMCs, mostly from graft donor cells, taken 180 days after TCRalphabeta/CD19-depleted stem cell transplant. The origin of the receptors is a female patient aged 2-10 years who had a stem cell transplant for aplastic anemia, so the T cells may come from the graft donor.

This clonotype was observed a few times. CDR3 protein: CASSRPGDSLETQYF. As DNA, the CDR3 is TGTGCCAGCAGCCGCCCGGGGGACAGCTTGGAGACCCAGTACTTC. This chain connects TRBV11-3 to TRBJ2-5; tentative D call: TRBD1 (7 bases). Germline lookup yields CDR1 SGHNT and CDR2 YENEEA. V shed 5 bases and J shed 5 bases, with 18 bases lying between them. The CDR3 has 15 amino acids.

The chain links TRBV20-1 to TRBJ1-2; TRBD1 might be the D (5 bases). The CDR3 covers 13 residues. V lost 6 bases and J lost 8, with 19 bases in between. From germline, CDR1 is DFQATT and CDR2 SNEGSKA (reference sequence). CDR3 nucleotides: TGCAGTGCCCCGGGGGTCACCGACCACGGCTACACCTTC. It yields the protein CSAPGVTDHGYTF.

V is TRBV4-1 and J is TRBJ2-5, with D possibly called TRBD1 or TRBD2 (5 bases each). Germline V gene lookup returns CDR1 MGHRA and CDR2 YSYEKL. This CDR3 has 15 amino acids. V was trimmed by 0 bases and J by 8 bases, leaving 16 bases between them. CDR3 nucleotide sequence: TGCGCCAGCAGCCAAGATGGGGGACGTCCGGGAACCCAGTACTTC. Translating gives CASSQDGGRPGTQYF.

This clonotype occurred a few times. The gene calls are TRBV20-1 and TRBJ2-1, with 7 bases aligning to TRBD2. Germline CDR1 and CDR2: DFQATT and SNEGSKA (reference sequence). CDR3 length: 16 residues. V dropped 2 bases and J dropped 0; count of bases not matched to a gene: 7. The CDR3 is CSARRAGGSSYNEQFF. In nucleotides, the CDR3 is TGCAGTGCTAGAAGGGCGGGCGGGAGCTCCTACAATGAGCAGTTCTTC.